The rows below give T cell receptor beta chains drawn from one sample of a study of long-term antiretroviral therapy in people with HIV. Clones were read by immunoSEQ multiplex PCR, and TCRdb kept only the in-frame ones, dropping some. The table records approximately 21,000 clones, 90% of them present only once. This specimen was unsorted PBMCs, taken 4.4 years before starting antiretroviral therapy. The receptors originated from a woman under 40 with HIV. Each CDR3 is given with its conserved first and last residue.

V: TRBV5-8
J: TRBJ2-5
CDR3: CASSPGQVQETQYF

V: TRBV11-2
J: TRBJ1-4
CDR3: CASSYGQGWEEKLFF

V: TRBV9
J: TRBJ2-1
CDR3: CASSAGRNEQFF

V: TRBV5-1
J: TRBJ2-7
CDR3: CASSLVPATYEQYF

V: TRBV6-1
J: TRBJ1-5
CDR3: CATKSVGVSNQPQHF

V: TRBV6-5
J: TRBJ2-5
CDR3: CASRPTGNQETQYF

V: TRBV14
J: TRBJ2-2
CDR3: CASSHDAGELFF

V: TRBV7-2
J: TRBJ1-5
CDR3: CASSLGLTGGNQPQHF

V: TRBV11-2
J: TRBJ2-7
CDR3: CASSFTGSNEQYF

V: TRBV9
J: TRBJ2-1
CDR3: CASSVLAGGYSSYNEQFF

V: TRBV5-4
J: TRBJ1-1
CDR3: CASSPDPRTTEAFF

V: TRBV6-5
J: TRBJ2-2
CDR3: CASSYMDTGELFF

V: TRBV5-1
J: TRBJ1-1
CDR3: CASSSGRPAAEAFF

V: TRBV4-3
J: TRBJ2-7
CDR3: CASSQLGQGAYEQYF

V: TRBV18
J: TRBJ2-7
CDR3: CASSPKTAQPYEQYF

V: TRBV23-1
J: TRBJ1-3
CDR3: CASSHAPGQGSGNTIYF

V: TRBV5-6
J: TRBJ2-3
CDR3: CASSPVSGGTDTQYF

V: TRBV7-2
J: TRBJ2-2
CDR3: CASSFGSGGAIGELFF

V: TRBV7-6
J: TRBJ2-3
CDR3: CASSPLTPDTQYF

V: TRBV7-2
J: TRBJ1-6
CDR3: CASTPGPYNSPLHF

V: TRBV6-5
J: TRBJ2-3
CDR3: CSLGQGGPDTQYF

V: TRBV7-2
J: TRBJ2-7
CDR3: CASSRDRDISYEQYF

V: TRBV5-1
J: TRBJ1-1
CDR3: CASGRDSENTEAFF

V: TRBV19
J: TRBJ1-5
CDR3: CASSMWRGESPSNQPQHF

V: TRBV6-5
J: TRBJ2-1
CDR3: CASSLDRDSYNEQFF

V: TRBV5-1
J: TRBJ1-5
CDR3: CASSPGTGGSGNQPQHF

V: TRBV18
J: TRBJ2-6
CDR3: CASSLDKNSGANVLTF

V: TRBV19
J: TRBJ2-2
CDR3: CASSIGDRGISGELFF

V: TRBV28
J: TRBJ1-1
CDR3: CASSLLQTGITEAFF

V: TRBV10-3
J: TRBJ1-2
CDR3: CAIKDGNYGYTF

V: TRBV5-8
J: TRBJ2-3
CDR3: CASPRRVPTIPGDTQYF

V: TRBV19
J: TRBJ2-3
CDR3: CASSPRTATDTQYF

V: TRBV7-2
J: TRBJ2-3
CDR3: CASSSNWDIRTQYF

V: TRBV7-9
J: TRBJ2-1
CDR3: CASSPSGVYNEQFF

V: TRBV15
J: TRBJ2-5
CDR3: CATSRDNGVETQYF

V: TRBV7-9
J: TRBJ1-1
CDR3: CASSPRQDTEAFF

V: TRBV5-8
J: TRBJ1-1
CDR3: CASSLAAGPNTEAFF

V: TRBV2
J: TRBJ2-7
CDR3: CASSARFTFSYEQYF

V: TRBV29-1
J: TRBJ1-1
CDR3: CSATGFGIDTEAFF

V: TRBV6-1
J: TRBJ2-1
CDR3: CASSELTRTVHNEQFF

V: TRBV4-1
J: TRBJ2-1
CDR3: CASSQDLGTSGDNEQFF